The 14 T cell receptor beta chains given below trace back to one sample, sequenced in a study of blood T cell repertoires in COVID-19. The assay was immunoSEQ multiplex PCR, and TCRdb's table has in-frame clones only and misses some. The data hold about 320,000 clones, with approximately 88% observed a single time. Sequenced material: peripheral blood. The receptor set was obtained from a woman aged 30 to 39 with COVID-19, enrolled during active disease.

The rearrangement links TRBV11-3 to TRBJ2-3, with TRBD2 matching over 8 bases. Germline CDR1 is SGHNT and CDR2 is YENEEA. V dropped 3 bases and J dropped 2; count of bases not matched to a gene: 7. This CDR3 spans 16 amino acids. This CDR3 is CASSLWGTRLTDTQYF. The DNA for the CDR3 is TGTGCCAGCAGCTTGTGGGGGACTAGGCTCACAGATACGCAGTATTTT.

The CDR3 DNA sequence: TGTGCCAGCAGGTACTCTGGAAACACCATATATTTT. Translation: CASRYSGNTIYF. This chain connects TRBV5-5 to TRBJ1-3; D gene unclear. The V gene's germline CDR1 is SGHKS and CDR2 YYEKEE (reference sequence). V was shortened by 5 bases and J by 0 bases, with 3 bases between the two germline ends. This CDR3 comprises 12 residues.

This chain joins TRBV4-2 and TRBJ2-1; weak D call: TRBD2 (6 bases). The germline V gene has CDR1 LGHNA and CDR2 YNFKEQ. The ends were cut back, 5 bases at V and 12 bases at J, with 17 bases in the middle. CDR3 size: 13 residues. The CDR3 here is CASSEGLAGVQFF. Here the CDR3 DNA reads TGTGCCAGCAGCGAGGGACTCGCAGGCGTGCAGTTCTTC.

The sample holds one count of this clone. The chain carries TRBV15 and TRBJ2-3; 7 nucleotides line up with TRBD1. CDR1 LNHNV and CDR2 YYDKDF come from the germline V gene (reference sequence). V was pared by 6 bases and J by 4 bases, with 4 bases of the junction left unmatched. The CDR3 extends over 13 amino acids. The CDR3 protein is CATSSQGADTQYF. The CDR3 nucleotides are TGTGCCACCAGTTCTCAGGGGGCAGATACGCAGTATTTT.

The CDR3 coding sequence is TGTGCCAGCCGGCTAGCGGGCTACGAGCAGTACTTC. Its translation: CASRLAGYEQYF. The V gene is TRBV2, the J gene TRBJ2-7; TRBD2 agrees at 8 bases. The CDR3 is 12 amino acids. Germline CDR1 reads SNHLY; CDR2 reads FYNNEI. The trim removed 8 bases at V and 3 bases at J, leaving 3 bases unmatched.

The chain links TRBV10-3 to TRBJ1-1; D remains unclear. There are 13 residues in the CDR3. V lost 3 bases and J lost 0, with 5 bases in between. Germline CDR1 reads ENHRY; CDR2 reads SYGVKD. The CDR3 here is CAISDSMNTEAFF. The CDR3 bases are TGTGCCATCAGTGACAGTATGAACACTGAAGCTTTCTTT.

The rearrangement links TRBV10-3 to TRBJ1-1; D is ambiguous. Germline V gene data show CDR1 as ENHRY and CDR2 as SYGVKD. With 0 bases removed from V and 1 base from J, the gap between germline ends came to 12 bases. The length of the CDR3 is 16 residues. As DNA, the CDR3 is TGTGCCATCAGTGAGTCGGGCCCAAACGGGAACACTGAAGCTTTCTTT. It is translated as CAISESGPNGNTEAFF.

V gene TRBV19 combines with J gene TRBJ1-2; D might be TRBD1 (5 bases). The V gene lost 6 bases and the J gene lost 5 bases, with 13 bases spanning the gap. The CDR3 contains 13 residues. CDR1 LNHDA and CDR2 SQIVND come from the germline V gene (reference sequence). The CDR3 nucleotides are TGTGCCAGTAGCGTAGGCGCAGGGTATGGCTACACCTTC. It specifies CASSVGAGYGYTF.

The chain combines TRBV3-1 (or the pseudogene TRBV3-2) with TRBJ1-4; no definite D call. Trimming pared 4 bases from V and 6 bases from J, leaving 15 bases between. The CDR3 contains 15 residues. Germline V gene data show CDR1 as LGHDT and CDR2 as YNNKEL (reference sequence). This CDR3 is CASSPRPTSDEKLFF. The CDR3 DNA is TGTGCCAGCAGCCCCCGTCCTACCTCGGATGAAAAACTGTTTTTT.

As DNA, the CDR3 is TGCAGCGGTCTGAAGGGCGCCGGCCGCGGGGAAAAACTGTTTTTT. Its protein product is CSGLKGAGRGEKLFF. The chain recombines TRBV29-1 with TRBJ1-4; no firm D call. Germline-derived CDR1 and CDR2 are SQVTM and ANQGSEA. The V gene lost 7 bases and the J gene lost 8 bases, with 23 bases spanning the gap. The CDR3 is 15 residues long. Full variable domain (remainder filled in from reference TRBV29-1 and TRBJ1-4): SAVISQKPSRDICQRGTSLTIQCQVDSQVTMMFWYRQQPGQSLTLIATANQGSEATYESGFVIDKFPISRPNLTFSTLTVSNMSPEDSSIYLCSGLKGAGRGEKLFFGSGTQLSVL.

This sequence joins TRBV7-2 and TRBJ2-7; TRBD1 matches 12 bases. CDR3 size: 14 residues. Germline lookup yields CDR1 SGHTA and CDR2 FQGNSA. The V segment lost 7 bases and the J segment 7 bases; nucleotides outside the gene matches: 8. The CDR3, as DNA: TGTGCCAGCACGGGCGGGACAGGGGGCGGTGAGCAGTACTTC. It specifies CASTGGTGGGEQYF.

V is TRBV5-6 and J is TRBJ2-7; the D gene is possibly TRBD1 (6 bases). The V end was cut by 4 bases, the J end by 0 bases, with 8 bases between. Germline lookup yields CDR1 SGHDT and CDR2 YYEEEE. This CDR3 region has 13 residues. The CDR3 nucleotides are TGTGCCAGCAGCCCGGACAGCTCCTACGAGCAGTACTTC. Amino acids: CASSPDSSYEQYF. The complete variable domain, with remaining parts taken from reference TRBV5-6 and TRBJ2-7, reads DAGVTQSPTHLIKTRGQQVTLRCSPKSGHDTVSWYQQALGQGPQFIFQYYEEEERQRGNFPDRFSGHQFPNYSSELNVNALLLGDSALYLCASSPDSSYEQYFGPGTRLTVT.

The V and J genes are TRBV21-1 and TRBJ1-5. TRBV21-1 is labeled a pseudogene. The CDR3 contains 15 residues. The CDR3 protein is CASGGWRFSDQPQHF. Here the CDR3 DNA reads TGTGCCAGCGGGGGGTGGAGGTTTTCCGATCAGCCCCAGCATTTT.

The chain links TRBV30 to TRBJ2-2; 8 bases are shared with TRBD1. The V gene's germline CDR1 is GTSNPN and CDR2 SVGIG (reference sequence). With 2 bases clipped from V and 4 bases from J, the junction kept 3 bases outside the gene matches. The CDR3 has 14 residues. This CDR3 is CAWSRQGITGELFF. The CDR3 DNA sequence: TGTGCCTGGAGTCGACAGGGGATCACCGGGGAGCTGTTTTTT.